This TCR beta chain was captured in a study of T cell responses to AZD1222 COVID-19 vaccine. The wider study: Second-dose schedules of about 4 or about 12 weeks were combined. Notes on the study in general: Only a handful of AZD1222 recipients tested seropositive at baseline.

The protocol was immunoSEQ multiplex PCR, while the TCRdb copy is restricted to in-frame clones and leaves out a portion. The sample lists tens of thousands of clones; 80% were seen once. Regarding this clone: Its specificity is not known.

The V and J ends lost 1 base and 5 bases respectively, with 11 bases between them. CDR3 size: 14 residues. The V gene's germline CDR1 is ENHRY and CDR2 SYGVKD. The chain carries TRBV10-3 and TRBJ1-2, with D unresolved. This sequence originates from an adult in good health. The sequences come from peripheral blood, collected on day 0 of AZD1222 vaccination. The CDR3 DNA is TGTGCCATCAGTGAGTACGTCTCAACGTATGGCTACACCTTC. The encoded protein is CAISEYVSTYGYTF.